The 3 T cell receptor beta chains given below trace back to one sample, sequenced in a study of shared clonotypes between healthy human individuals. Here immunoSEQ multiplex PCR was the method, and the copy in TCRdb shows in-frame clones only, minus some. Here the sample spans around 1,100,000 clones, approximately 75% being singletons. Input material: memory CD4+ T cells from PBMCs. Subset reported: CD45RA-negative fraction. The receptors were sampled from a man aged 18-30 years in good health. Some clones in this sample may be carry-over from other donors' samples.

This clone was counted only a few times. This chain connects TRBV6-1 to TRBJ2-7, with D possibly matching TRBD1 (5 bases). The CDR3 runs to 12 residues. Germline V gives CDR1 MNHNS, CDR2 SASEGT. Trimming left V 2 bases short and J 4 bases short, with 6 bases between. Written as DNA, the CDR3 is TGTGCCAGCAGTGAACACAGGTACGAGCAGTACTTC. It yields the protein CASSEHRYEQYF.

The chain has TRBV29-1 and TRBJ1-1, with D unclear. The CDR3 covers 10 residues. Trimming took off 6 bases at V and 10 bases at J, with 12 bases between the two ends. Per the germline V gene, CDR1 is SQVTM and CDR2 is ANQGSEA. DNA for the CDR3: TGCAGCGTCAGCCTCAGCGGAGCTTTCTTT. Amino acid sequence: CSVSLSGAFF.

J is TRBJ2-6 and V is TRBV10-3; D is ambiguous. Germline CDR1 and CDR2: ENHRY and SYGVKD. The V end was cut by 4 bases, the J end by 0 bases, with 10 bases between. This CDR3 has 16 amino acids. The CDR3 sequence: CAISGFRYSGANVLTF. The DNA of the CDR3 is TGTGCCATCAGTGGGTTTCGCTACTCTGGGGCCAACGTCCTGACTTTC.